A single sample is the source of the 21 T cell receptor beta chains below, sequenced in a study of T cell responses to AZD1222 COVID-19 vaccine. Sequencing used immunoSEQ multiplex PCR; TCRdb keeps in-frame clones, though not all of them. The sample holds about 80,000 clones; around 93% are singletons and the top ten take 6.5% to 9.5%. The specimen comprised peripheral blood, sampled 28 days after the second AZD1222 dose. Receptors were obtained from an adult who received the AZD1222 COVID-19 vaccine.

DNA for the CDR3: TGTGCCAGCAGCGCAACATATTCGGTGGGGACTAGCGGGAACAATGAGCAGTTCTTC. Translation gives CASSATYSVGTSGNNEQFF. The chain combines TRBV7-2 with TRBJ2-1, with 13 bases aligning to TRBD2. J was trimmed by 5 bases and V by 5 bases; bases with no gene match: 15. The CDR3 is 19 amino acids. Germline values: CDR1 SGHTA, CDR2 FQGNSA. Full variable domain (rest looked up from reference TRBV7-2 and TRBJ2-1): GAGVSQSPSNKVTEKGKDVELRCDPISGHTALYWYRQSLGQGLEFLIYFQGNSAPDKSGLPSDRFSAERTGGSVSTLTIQRTQQEDSAVYLCASSATYSVGTSGNNEQFFGPGTRLTVL.

This clone appeared once. The rearrangement links TRBV28 to TRBJ2-7; D is undetermined. The CDR3 covers 13 residues. The V gene's germline CDR1 is MDHEN and CDR2 SYDVKM. The V end was cut by 2 bases, the J end by 4 bases, with 9 bases between. The CDR3, as DNA: TGTGCCAGCAGTTTACTGGAGCCGTACGAGCAGTACTTC. It encodes CASSLLEPYEQYF.

The chain links TRBV6-2 or TRBV6-3 to TRBJ2-5; 7 bases are shared with TRBD2. Germline assignment: CDR1 MNHEY and CDR2 SVGEGT. The CDR3 is 13 residues long. V was pared by 6 bases and J by 4 bases, with 5 bases of the junction left unmatched. CDR3: CASSSGEGETQYF. For the CDR3, the DNA is TGTGCCAGCAGCTCGGGGGAGGGAGAGACCCAGTACTTC.

This chain uses TRBV7-3 with TRBJ2-5, with D perhaps TRBD1 or TRBD2 (5 bases each). V was trimmed by 1 base and J by 3 bases, leaving 9 bases between them. Germline lookup yields CDR1 SGHTA and CDR2 FQGTGA. The CDR3 runs to 14 residues. The CDR3 DNA is TGTGCCAGCAGCTTAATCGGGACGGAAGAGACCCAGTACTTC. Translation gives CASSLIGTEETQYF.

This chain joins TRBV10-1 and TRBJ2-1; 10 positions match TRBD2. The CDR3 is 15 amino acids. The germline gives CDR1 WNHNN, CDR2 SYGVQD (reference sequence). Trimming removed 2 bases from V and 5 bases from J; junction bases left unmatched: 3. Here the CDR3 reads CASSERLAGNNEQFF. The CDR3 bases are TGCGCCAGCAGTGAGCGACTAGCGGGTAACAATGAGCAGTTCTTC.

This chain uses TRBV5-5 with TRBJ2-2; the match to TRBD2 covers 15 bases. Germline V lookup: CDR1 SGHKS, CDR2 YYEKEE (reference sequence). This CDR3 has 16 residues. With V trimmed by 4 bases and J by 6 bases, 4 bases remained unmatched. The CDR3 protein is CASSRTSGRAPGELFF. DNA for the CDR3: TGTGCCAGCAGCAGGACTAGCGGGAGGGCCCCCGGGGAGCTGTTTTTT.

The chain joins TRBV7-9 to TRBJ2-3, with D hard to call. The V end lost 5 bases, the J end lost 2 bases, and 14 bases lay between the germline ends. This CDR3 is 15 amino acids long. Germline V CDR1 and CDR2: SEHNR, FQNEAQ (reference sequence). In nucleotides, the CDR3 is TGTGCCAGCAGCGCCGCGGCGGAATACACAGATACGCAGTATTTT. Residues: CASSAAAEYTDTQYF. Using reference TRBV7-9 and TRBJ2-3 for the parts outside the CDR3, the full variable domain is DTGVSQNPRHKITKRGQNVTFRCDPISEHNRLYWYRQTLGQGPEFLTYFQNEAQLEKSRLLSDRFSAERPKGSFSTLEIQRTEQGDSAMYLCASSAAAEYTDTQYFGPGTRLTVL.

The chain couples TRBV5-5 to TRBJ2-2; D is possibly TRBD2 (6 bases). V lost 4 bases, J lost 5 bases, and 18 bases lay in between. This CDR3 spans 16 amino acids. Germline lookup yields CDR1 SGHKS and CDR2 YYEKEE (reference sequence). Here the CDR3 DNA reads TGTGCCAGCAGCGCGGGATGGGGGAGGAGTACCGGGGAGCTGTTTTTT. Its protein is CASSAGWGRSTGELFF.

This chain connects TRBV29-1 to TRBJ2-2; D possibly corresponds to TRBD1 (7 bases). Germline CDR1 is SQVTM and CDR2 is ANQGSEA. V was trimmed by 4 bases and J by 7 bases, leaving 22 bases between them. CDR3 size: 16 residues. CDR3 protein: CSVAKTRQGLVGELFF. CDR3 DNA: TGCAGCGTTGCCAAAACGAGACAGGGACTGGTCGGGGAGCTGTTTTTT.

V is TRBV21-1 and J is TRBJ2-2; the table's D gene call, TRBD1, was not cross checked with the DNA. TRBV21-1 corresponds to a pseudogene. The CDR3 consists of 17 residues. The CDR3, as DNA: TGTGCCAGCAGCCCCACTCGGACAGGGGAGAACACCGGGGAGCTGTTTTTT. This encodes CASSPTRTGENTGELFF.

The V call is TRBV11-3, the J call TRBJ2-2; D uncertain. Trimming cost V 1 base and J 5 bases, with 11 bases left between them. The CDR3 covers 15 residues. Germline loops: CDR1 SGHNT, CDR2 YENEEA. The CDR3 DNA is TGTGCCAGCAGCTTAGGCGGAGTTGGAACCGGGGAGCTGTTTTTT. It specifies CASSLGGVGTGELFF.

This sequence joins TRBV27 and TRBJ2-1, with 10 nucleotides matching TRBD2. J was trimmed by 6 bases and V by 5 bases; bases with no gene match: 7. CDR3 size: 15 residues. The germline gives CDR1 MNHEY, CDR2 SMNVEV (reference sequence). CDR3 protein: CASSNSGRAINEQFF. For the CDR3, the DNA is TGTGCCAGCAGTAACAGCGGGAGGGCCATCAATGAGCAGTTCTTC.

This chain joins TRBV5-4 and TRBJ2-7, with D perhaps assigned TRBD1 or TRBD2 (5 bases each). With 9 bases removed from V and 3 bases from J, the gap between germline ends came to 19 bases. Germline V CDR1 and CDR2: SGHNT, YYREEE (reference sequence). The CDR3 contains 14 residues. CDR3 in amino acids: CATRPGAQSYEQYF. CDR3 in DNA: TGTGCCACCCGCCCCGGGGCGCAGAGCTACGAGCAGTACTTC.

The rearrangement uses TRBV11-2 and TRBJ1-6, with D unclear. Germline values: CDR1 SGHAT, CDR2 FQNNGV. The CDR3 is 15 amino acids. Trimming removed 5 bases at V and 1 base at J, with 9 bases between. This CDR3 is CASSQPKSYNSPLHF. The CDR3 DNA is TGTGCCAGCAGCCAACCAAAATCCTATAATTCACCCCTCCACTTT.

The J gene is TRBJ1-2, the V gene TRBV19; D remains unclear. The CDR3 runs 14 residues. Trimming left V 4 bases short and J 0 bases short, with 9 bases between. Germline assignment: CDR1 LNHDA and CDR2 SQIVND (reference sequence). The CDR3 DNA reads as TGTGCCAGTAGTACTGTGGCGGCTAACTATGGCTACACCTTC. Encoded protein: CASSTVAANYGYTF.

The gene calls are TRBV20-1 and TRBJ1-2; 8 nucleotides align to TRBD1. The V and J ends lost 6 bases and 7 bases, in that order; junction bases with no gene match: 4. In germline, CDR1 is DFQATT, CDR2 SNEGSKA (reference sequence). The CDR3 totals 11 residues. The CDR3 reads CSADRVSGYTF. In DNA, the CDR3 is TGCAGTGCGGACAGGGTTTCTGGCTACACCTTC.

V is TRBV4-3 and J is TRBJ2-2; D gene unclear. Germline-derived CDR1 and CDR2 are LGHNA and YSLEER. The V end lost 5 bases, the J end lost 5 bases, and 9 bases lay between the germline ends. The CDR3 is 13 amino acids. The CDR3 region has the DNA TGCGCCAGCAGCTCTGACGGGACCGGGGAGCTGTTTTTT. Its translation is CASSSDGTGELFF.

With regard to this clone: Other DNA sequences from this sample encode an identical CDR3 as well. The CDR3 bases are TGTGCCAGCAGTTTACTGGATCCTCAGCCCCAGCATTTT. Protein product: CASSLLDPQPQHF. This chain connects TRBV12-3 or TRBV12-4 to TRBJ1-5; D is ambiguous. The ends were cut back, 2 bases at V and 6 bases at J, with 8 bases in the middle. The CDR3 is 13 amino acids.

The rearrangement links TRBV6-2 or TRBV6-3 to TRBJ2-1; 12 nucleotides match TRBD2. Per the germline V gene, CDR1 is MNHEY and CDR2 is SVGEGT. The CDR3 consists of 15 residues. V shed 4 bases and J 13 bases; nucleotides not matched to a gene: 11. The CDR3 DNA reads as TGTGCCAGCAGTTTTCGACTAGCGGGAGCCCAGCGTCAGTTCTTC. Encoded protein: CASSFRLAGAQRQFF.

This sequence joins TRBV29-1 and TRBJ2-1, with 9 bases fitting TRBD1. The trim removed 5 bases at V and 10 bases at J, leaving 6 bases unmatched. Looked up from germline, CDR1 is SQVTM and CDR2 is ANQGSEA. This CDR3 contains 12 residues. The CDR3 DNA reads as TGCAGCGTTCACAGGGGGCGCGACGAGCAGTTCTTC. Amino acids: CSVHRGRDEQFF.

The V call is TRBV3-1 (or the pseudogene TRBV3-2), the J call TRBJ2-4; the D is unclear. This CDR3 has 17 amino acids. V was trimmed by 4 bases and J by 5 bases, leaving 21 bases between them. Germline CDR1 is LGHDT and CDR2 is YNNKEL (reference sequence). CDR3 sequence reads: CASSRKIPICKENIQYF. CDR3 coding DNA: TGTGCCAGCAGCCGGAAAATTCCCATTTGCAAAGAAAACATTCAGTACTTC.